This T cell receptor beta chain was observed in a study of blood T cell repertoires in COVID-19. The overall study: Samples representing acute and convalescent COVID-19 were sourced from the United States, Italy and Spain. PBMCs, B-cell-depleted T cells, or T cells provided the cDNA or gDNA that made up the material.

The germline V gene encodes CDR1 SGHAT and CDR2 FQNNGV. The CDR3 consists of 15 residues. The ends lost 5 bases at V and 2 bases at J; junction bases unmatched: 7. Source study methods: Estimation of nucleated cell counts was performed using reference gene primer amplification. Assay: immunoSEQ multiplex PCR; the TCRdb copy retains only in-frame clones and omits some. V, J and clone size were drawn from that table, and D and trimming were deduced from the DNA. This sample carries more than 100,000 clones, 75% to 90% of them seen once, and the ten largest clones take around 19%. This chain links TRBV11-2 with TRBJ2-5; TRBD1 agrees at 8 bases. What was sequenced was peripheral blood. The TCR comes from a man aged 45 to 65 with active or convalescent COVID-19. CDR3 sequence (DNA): TGTGCCAGCAGCAGAGGACAGGGACAACAAGAGACCCAGTACTTC. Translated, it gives CASSRGQGQQETQYF.